This section outlines one T cell receptor beta chain sequence together with its context. Antigen specificity is unknown. The sample is drawn from a study of cytomegalovirus exposure and HLA in healthy donors. The study, taken as a whole, reports: Cytomegalovirus-associated status was assigned to more than 150 TCR beta chains.

PCR used 60 Vbeta primers and 13 Jbeta primers. Original handling: Later analysis identified some 80 million unique TCR beta chains, 9 million to 13 million shared. TCRdb's copy holds only in-frame clones and misses some; the assay was immunoSEQ multiplex PCR. V and J calls and clone size are those listed in that table; D and trimming were worked out from the DNA. The sample consists of some 100,000 clones, 74% of them appearing once. With 6 bases clipped from V and 0 bases from J, the junction kept 5 bases outside the gene matches. CDR3 length equals 17 residues. Germline CDR1 MNHEY, CDR2 SMNVEV (reference sequence).

Sequencing was done on a sample of PBMCs. The receptor was derived from a human donor in good health. The chain combines TRBV27 with TRBJ2-2; TRBD2 matches 12 bases. CDR3 DNA: TGTGCCAGCAGACTGACTAGCGGGGGCCCGAACACCGGGGAGCTGTTTTTT. Translation gives CASRLTSGGPNTGELFF.